The rows below give T cell receptor beta chains drawn from one sample of a study of T cells in localized non-small cell lung cancer. Method: immunoSEQ multiplex PCR; TCRdb's copy keeps in-frame clones and lacks some. The data hold around 3,700 clones, with about 22% observed a single time. The starting material was lung tumor tissue, obtained before any cancer treatment. The source of these receptors is a man aged 18 to 49 with stage II lung adenocarcinoma. Each CDR3 is given with its conserved first and last residue. The order of the fields is J gene, V gene, clone size, D gene, CDR3 protein, CDR3 DNA. A D gene is named only where the DNA matches it firmly. Clone size is not always given. Where it is, it says once, few, many or a class for expanded clones.

j_gene: TRBJ1-2
v_gene: TRBV11-3
abundance: .
d_gene: .
CDR3aa: CASSLEAEASYGYTF
CDR3nt: TGTGCCAGCAGCTTAGAGGCAGAAGCTAGCTATGGCTACACCTTC

j_gene: TRBJ1-1
v_gene: TRBV6-8
abundance: medium-sized
d_gene: .
CDR3aa: CASRFGGGGDSFF
CDR3nt: TGTGCCAGCCGCTTCGGAGGGGGAGGGGACTCTTTCTTT

j_gene: TRBJ2-1
v_gene: TRBV5-1
abundance: few
d_gene: TRBD2
CDR3aa: CASSLGGGGAYEQFF
CDR3nt: TGCGCCAGCAGCTTGGGAGGCGGGGGGGCGTATGAGCAGTTCTTC

j_gene: TRBJ1-2
v_gene: TRBV10-1
abundance: few
d_gene: .
CDR3aa: CASSESKANYGYTF
CDR3nt: TGCGCCAGCAGTGAGTCAAAAGCTAACTATGGCTACACCTTC

j_gene: TRBJ2-2
v_gene: TRBV19
abundance: .
d_gene: TRBD1
CDR3aa: CASKRTGDTGELFF
CDR3nt: TGTGCCAGTAAAAGGACAGGGGACACCGGGGAGCTGTTTTTT

j_gene: TRBJ1-1
v_gene: TRBV29-1
abundance: .
d_gene: .
CDR3aa: CSVEWQMNTEAFF
CDR3nt: TGCAGCGTTGAATGGCAAATGAACACTGAAGCTTTCTTT

j_gene: TRBJ1-4
v_gene: TRBV7-4
abundance: .
d_gene: .
CDR3aa: CASSFSSNEKLFF
CDR3nt: TGTGCCAGCAGCTTTTCGAGTAATGAAAAACTGTTTTTT

j_gene: TRBJ2-2
v_gene: TRBV9
abundance: .
d_gene: TRBD1
CDR3aa: CASTTGTGFTGELFF
CDR3nt: TGTGCCAGCACTACCGGGACAGGGTTTACCGGGGAGCTGTTTTTT

j_gene: TRBJ1-6
v_gene: TRBV6-8
abundance: few
d_gene: .
CDR3aa: CASSRTLPQGLGNSPLHF
CDR3nt: TGTGCCAGCAGCCGAACCCTCCCGCAGGGATTGGGAAATTCACCCCTCCACTTT

j_gene: TRBJ1-5
v_gene: TRBV2
abundance: .
d_gene: .
CDR3aa: CASSDTGSSNQPQHF
CDR3nt: TGTGCCAGCAGTGACACAGGATCTAGCAATCAGCCCCAGCATTTT

j_gene: TRBJ2-1
v_gene: TRBV11-3
abundance: medium-sized
d_gene: .
CDR3aa: CASSLVWQSSYNEQFF
CDR3nt: TGTGCCAGCAGCTTAGTGTGGCAGAGCTCCTACAATGAGCAGTTCTTC

j_gene: TRBJ2-1
v_gene: TRBV11-3
abundance: few
d_gene: .
CDR3aa: CASSLDIGTNNEQFF
CDR3nt: TGTGCCAGCAGCTTAGATATCGGGACCAACAATGAGCAGTTCTTC

j_gene: TRBJ1-6
v_gene: TRBV30
abundance: .
d_gene: .
CDR3aa: CAWRPYGGENSPLHF
CDR3nt: TGTGCCTGGAGGCCCTATGGGGGGGAGAATTCACCCCTCCACTTT

j_gene: TRBJ2-7
v_gene: TRBV30
abundance: .
d_gene: TRBD2
CDR3aa: CAWSVSSGGHKQYF
CDR3nt: TGTGCCTGGAGTGTATCATCGGGGGGGCATAAGCAGTACTTC

j_gene: TRBJ1-2
v_gene: TRBV6-8
abundance: .
d_gene: .
CDR3aa: CASRSRQAGYTF
CDR3nt: TGTGCCAGCAGGTCGCGGCAGGCTGGCTACACCTTC

j_gene: TRBJ2-1
v_gene: TRBV23-1
abundance: .
d_gene: TRBD2
CDR3aa: CASSQRRLARQFF
CDR3nt: TGCGCCAGCAGTCAAAGGCGACTAGCGCGGCAGTTCTTC

j_gene: TRBJ2-1
v_gene: TRBV11-3
abundance: few
d_gene: .
CDR3aa: CASSLTSNDNEQFF
CDR3nt: TGTGCCAGCAGCTTAACCAGCAACGACAATGAGCAGTTCTTC